This T cell receptor beta chain was observed in a study of human T cells and chemical hapten exposure. Time point of the sample: patch test 1, 2 weeks after DPC sensitization. Indicated treatment: therapeutic diphenylcyclopropenone sensitization with weekly scalp DPC. This CDR3 is 12 amino acids long. V was trimmed by 7 bases and J by 4 bases, leaving 10 bases between them. Each CDR3 protein is one row after TCRdb ran MiXCR on the RACE reads. The table lists 180,000 or so distinct CDR3 sequences, around 20% of them singletons, with under 7% in the top ten. This TCR derives from a woman aged 45-60 years with alopecia areata. Some clones in this sample may be carry-over from other donors' samples. Sample: whole blood, taken in connection with sensitization to the hapten diphenylcyclopropenone (DPC). This rearrangement joins TRBV12-3 or TRBV12-4 to TRBJ1-1, with D unclear. CDR3 sequence: CASTGIRTEAFF. CDR3 coding DNA: TGTGCCAGCACCGGGATTCGCACTGAAGCTTTCTTT.